This T cell receptor (beta chain) was sequenced during a study of T cell responses to AZD1222 COVID-19 vaccine. As for the study in general: Second doses at about 4 or about 12 weeks were pooled. Study observations and caveats: Vaccination with two AZD1222 doses was followed by a rise in Spike-specific TCR breadth and depth.

Method: immunoSEQ multiplex PCR; TCRdb's copy keeps in-frame clones and lacks some. The table includes under 100,000 clones, about 86% detected once. The CDR3 length is 14 residues. With V trimmed by 2 bases and J by 4 bases, 2 bases remained unmatched. Germline V CDR1 and CDR2: SGHTA, FQGNSA. As for this clone: The antigen remains unidentified.

This material consisted of peripheral blood, taken on day 0 of AZD1222 vaccination. The V gene is TRBV7-2, the J gene TRBJ1-2; 9 nucleotides match TRBD1. The receptor was isolated from an adult in good health. This chain's CDR3 is CASSLTGGPYGYTF. CDR3 bases: TGTGCCAGCAGCTTAACAGGGGGCCCCTATGGCTACACCTTC.